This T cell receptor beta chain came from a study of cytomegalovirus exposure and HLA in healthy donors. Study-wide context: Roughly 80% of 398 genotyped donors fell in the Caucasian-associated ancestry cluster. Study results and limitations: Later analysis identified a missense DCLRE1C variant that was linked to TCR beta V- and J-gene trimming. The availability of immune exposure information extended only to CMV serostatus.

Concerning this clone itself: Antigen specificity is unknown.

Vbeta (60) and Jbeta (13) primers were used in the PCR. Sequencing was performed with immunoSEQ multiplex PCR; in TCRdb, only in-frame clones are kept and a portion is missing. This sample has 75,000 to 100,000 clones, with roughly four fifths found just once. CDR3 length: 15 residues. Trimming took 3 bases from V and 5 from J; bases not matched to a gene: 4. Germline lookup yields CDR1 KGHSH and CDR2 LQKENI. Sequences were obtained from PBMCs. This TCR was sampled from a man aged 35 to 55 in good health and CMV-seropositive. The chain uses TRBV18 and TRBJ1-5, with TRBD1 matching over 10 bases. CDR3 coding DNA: TGTGCCAGCTCACCGACAGGGGGCATCTATCAGCCCCAGCATTTT. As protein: CASSPTGGIYQPQHF. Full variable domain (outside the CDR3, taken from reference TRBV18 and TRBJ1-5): NAGVMQNPRHLVRRRGQEARLRCSPMKGHSHVYWYRQLPEEGLKFMVYLQKENIIDESGMPKERFSAEFPKEGPSILRIQQVVRGDSAAYFCASSPTGGIYQPQHFGDGTRLSIL.